This T cell receptor beta chain derives from a study of Graves' ophthalmopathy and Graves' hyperthyroidism. About the research overall: Peripheral blood was collected at initial diagnosis, before any treatment.

Ophthalmopathy absent within 18 months of follow-up marked hyperthyroidism as stable. Newly diagnosed, the hyperthyroidism patients had under 2 months' duration and were aged 18 to 65. Remarks on this clonotype: Given a much more abundant clone one base away, this may be a read error.

Amplified TCR beta CDR3 regions were obtained using RNA transcripts as template. An initial RT-PCR round employing HTBI primers preceded a second-round multiplex PCR. TCRdb reprocessed the multiplex PCR reads with MiXCR, giving one entry per CDR3 protein. Of hundreds of thousands of distinct CDR3 sequences listed, 21% are singletons. The germline V gene encodes CDR1 SGHVS and CDR2 FQNEAQ. V lost 5 bases to trimming and J lost 5 bases, with 16 bases between them. The CDR3 has 16 amino acids. This TCR derives from a woman between 18 and 30 years old with stable Graves' hyperthyroidism. Sequenced: peripheral blood. The J gene is TRBJ2-6, the V gene TRBV7-8; no reliable D call. For the CDR3, the DNA is TGTGCCAGCAGCGCGCTAAAAGAACACTGGGCCAACGTCCTGACTTTC. Translated: CASSALKEHWANVLTF. Based on the CDR3 plus reference TRBV7-8 and TRBJ2-6, the full variable domain is GAGVSQSPRYKVAKRGQDVALRCDPISGHVSLFWYQQALGQGPEFLTYFQNEAQLDKSGLPSDRFFAERPEGSVSTLKIQRTQQEDSAVYLCASSALKEHWANVLTFGAGSRLTVL.